This T cell receptor beta chain was sequenced in a study of blood T cell repertoires in COVID-19. Using immunoSEQ multiplex PCR, the repertoire was profiled, and TCRdb retains in-frame clones only, with some absent. Found here are a few hundred thousand clones, around 87% of them singletons; the top ten hold 2% to 2.5%. Germline V gene lookup returns CDR1 MNHEY and CDR2 SVGAGI. Trimming left V 8 bases short and J 6 bases short, with 10 bases between. The length of the CDR3 is 11 residues. Sequenced sample: peripheral blood. This TCR was sampled from a woman aged 50 to 65 who had recovered from COVID-19. V usage is TRBV6-5 and J usage is TRBJ1-2; D gene ambiguous. In DNA form, the CDR3 reads TGTGCCAGCGTCTGGGAGAATGGCTACACCTTC. Protein product: CASVWENGYTF.